There are a few counts of the clone carrying this TCR beta chain. The sample is drawn from a study of patients and donors after allogeneic stem cell transplantation. TCRdb recomputed calls from the RT-PCR reads with MiXCR, one row per CDR3 protein. The sample consists of 390,000 or so distinct CDR3 sequences, roughly 17% of them appearing once. The ends lost 6 bases at V and 3 bases at J; junction bases unmatched: 6. Germline lookup yields CDR1 MNHNS and CDR2 SASEGT. This CDR3 comprises 14 residues. Sequencing was done on a sample of blood, either unsorted or a sorted T cell fraction (not recorded which). The TCR was taken from a human donor who was either an allogeneic HSCT recipient or a stem cell or donor lymphocyte infusion donor (not recorded which). It is not recorded whose cells these are; they may come from a transplant donor. The chain links TRBV6-1 to TRBJ2-7, with 9 bases matching TRBD1. The CDR3 spells CASRSGDRDYEQYF. The CDR3 DNA is TGTGCCAGCAGATCCGGGGACAGGGACTACGAGCAGTACTTC.